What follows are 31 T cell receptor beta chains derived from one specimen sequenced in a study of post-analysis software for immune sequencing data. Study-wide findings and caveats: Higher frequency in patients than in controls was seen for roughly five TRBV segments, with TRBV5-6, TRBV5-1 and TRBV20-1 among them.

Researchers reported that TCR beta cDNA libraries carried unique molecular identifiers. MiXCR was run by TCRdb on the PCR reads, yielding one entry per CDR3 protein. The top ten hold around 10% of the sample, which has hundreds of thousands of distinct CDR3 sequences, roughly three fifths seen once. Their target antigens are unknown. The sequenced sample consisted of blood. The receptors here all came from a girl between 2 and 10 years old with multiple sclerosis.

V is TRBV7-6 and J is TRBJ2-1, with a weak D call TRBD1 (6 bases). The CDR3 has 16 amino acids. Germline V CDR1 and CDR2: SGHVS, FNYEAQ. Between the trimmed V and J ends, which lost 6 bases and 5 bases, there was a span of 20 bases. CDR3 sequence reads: CASRPLGPGANNEQFF. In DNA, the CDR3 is TGTGCCAGCAGGCCCCTGGGTCCAGGGGCGAACAATGAGCAGTTCTTC.

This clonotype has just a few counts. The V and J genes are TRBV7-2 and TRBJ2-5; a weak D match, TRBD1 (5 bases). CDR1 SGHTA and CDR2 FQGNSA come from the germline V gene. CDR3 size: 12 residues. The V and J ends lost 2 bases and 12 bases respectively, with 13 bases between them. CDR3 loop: CASSLMGQGKYF. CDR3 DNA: TGTGCCAGCAGCTTAATGGGTCAGGGAAAGTACTTC. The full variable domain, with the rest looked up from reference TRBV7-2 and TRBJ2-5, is GAGVSQSPSNKVTEKGKDVELRCDPISGHTALYWYRQSLGQGLEFLIYFQGNSAPDKSGLPSDRFSAERTGGSVSTLTIQRTQQEDSAVYLCASSLMGQGKYFGPGTRLLVL.

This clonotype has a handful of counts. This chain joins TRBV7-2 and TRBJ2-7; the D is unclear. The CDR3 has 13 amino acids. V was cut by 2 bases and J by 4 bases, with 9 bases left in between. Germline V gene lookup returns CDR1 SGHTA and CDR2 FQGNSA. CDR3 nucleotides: TGTGCCAGCAGCTTATCGGTTTATTACGAGCAGTACTTC. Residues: CASSLSVYYEQYF.

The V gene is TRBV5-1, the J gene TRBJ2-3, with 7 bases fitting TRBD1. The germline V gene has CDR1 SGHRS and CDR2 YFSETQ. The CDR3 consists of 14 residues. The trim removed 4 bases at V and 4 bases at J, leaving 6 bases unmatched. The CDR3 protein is CASSIRQGPDTQYF. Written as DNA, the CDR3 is TGCGCCAGCAGCATTAGACAGGGCCCAGATACGCAGTATTTT.

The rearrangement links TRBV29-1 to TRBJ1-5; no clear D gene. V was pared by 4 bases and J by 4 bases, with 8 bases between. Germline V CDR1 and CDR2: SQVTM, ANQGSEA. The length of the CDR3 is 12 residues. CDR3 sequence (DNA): TGCAGCGTTGCGGCAGAGAATCAGCCCCAGCATTTT. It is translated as CSVAAENQPQHF. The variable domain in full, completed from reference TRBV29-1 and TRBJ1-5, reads SAVISQKPSRDICQRGTSLTIQCQVDSQVTMMFWYRQQPGQSLTLIATANQGSEATYESGFVIDKFPISRPNLTFSTLTVSNMSPEDSSIYLCSVAAENQPQHFGDGTRLSIL.

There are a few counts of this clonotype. In DNA form, the CDR3 reads TGCGCCAGCAGCTTGCTTCCGGGACAGGGCTACGAGCAGTACTTC. This gives the protein CASSLLPGQGYEQYF. The J gene is TRBJ2-7, the V gene TRBV5-1; 9 nucleotides align to TRBD1. V gave up 1 base and J gave up 3 bases; unmatched junction bases: 5. The CDR3 is made up of 15 amino acids. CDR1 is SGHRS and CDR2 is YFSETQ in the germline V gene.

The CDR3 protein is CASSERDRGRKQFF. Written as DNA, the CDR3 is TGCGCCAGCAGCGAAAGGGACAGAGGGCGAAAGCAGTTCTTC. This chain links TRBV4-1 with TRBJ2-1; 7 bases map to TRBD1. Germline loops: CDR1 MGHRA, CDR2 YSYEKL. The J segment lost 11 bases and the V segment lost 5 bases, leaving 12 bases of the junction unmatched. CDR3 length: 14 amino acids.

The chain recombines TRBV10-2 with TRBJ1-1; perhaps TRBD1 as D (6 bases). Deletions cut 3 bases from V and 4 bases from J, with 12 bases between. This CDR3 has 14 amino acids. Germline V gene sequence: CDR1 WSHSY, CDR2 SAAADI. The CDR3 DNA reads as TGCGCCAGCAGTGAACAGGGCAAAGTCACTGAAGCTTTCTTT. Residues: CASSEQGKVTEAFF.

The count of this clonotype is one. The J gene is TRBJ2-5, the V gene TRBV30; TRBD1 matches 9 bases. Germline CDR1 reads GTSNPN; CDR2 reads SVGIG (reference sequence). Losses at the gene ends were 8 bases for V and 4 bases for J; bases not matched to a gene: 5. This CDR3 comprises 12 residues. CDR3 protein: CAGTGILETQYF. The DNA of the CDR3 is TGTGCCGGGACAGGGATTTTAGAGACCCAGTACTTC.

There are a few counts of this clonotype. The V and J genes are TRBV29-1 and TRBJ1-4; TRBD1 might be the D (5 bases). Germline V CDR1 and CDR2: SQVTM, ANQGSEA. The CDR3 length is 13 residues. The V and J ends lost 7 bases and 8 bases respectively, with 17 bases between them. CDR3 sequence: CSATFGGREKLFF. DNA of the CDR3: TGCAGCGCCACGTTCGGGGGACGGGAAAAACTGTTTTTT. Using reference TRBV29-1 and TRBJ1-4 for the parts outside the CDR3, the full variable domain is SAVISQKPSRDICQRGTSLTIQCQVDSQVTMMFWYRQQPGQSLTLIATANQGSEATYESGFVIDKFPISRPNLTFSTLTVSNMSPEDSSIYLCSATFGGREKLFFGSGTQLSVL.

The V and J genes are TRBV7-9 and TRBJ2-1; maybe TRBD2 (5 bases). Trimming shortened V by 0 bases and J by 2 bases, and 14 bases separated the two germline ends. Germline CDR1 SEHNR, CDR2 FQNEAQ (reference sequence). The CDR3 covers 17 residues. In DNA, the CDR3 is TGTGCCAGCAGCTTAGCCCCGGACTTTTACACCTACAATGAGCAGTTCTTC. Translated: CASSLAPDFYTYNEQFF. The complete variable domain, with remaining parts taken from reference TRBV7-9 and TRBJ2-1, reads DTGVSQNPRHKITKRGQNVTFRCDPISEHNRLYWYRQTLGQGPEFLTYFQNEAQLEKSRLLSDRFSAERPKGSFSTLEIQRTEQGDSAMYLCASSLAPDFYTYNEQFFGPGTRLTVL.

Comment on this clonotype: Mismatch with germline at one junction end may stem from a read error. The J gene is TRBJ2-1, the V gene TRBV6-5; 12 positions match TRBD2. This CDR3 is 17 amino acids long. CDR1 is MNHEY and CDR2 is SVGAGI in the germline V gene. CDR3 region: CASSYPTSGGYNNERFF. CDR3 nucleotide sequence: TGTGCCAGCAGTTACCCGACTAGCGGGGGTTATAACAATGAGCGGTTCTTC.

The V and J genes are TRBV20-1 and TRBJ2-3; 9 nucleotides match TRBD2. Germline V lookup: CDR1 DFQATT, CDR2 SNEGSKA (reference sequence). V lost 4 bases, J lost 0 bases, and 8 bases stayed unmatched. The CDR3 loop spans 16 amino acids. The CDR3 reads CSATALAGASTDTQYF. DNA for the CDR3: TGCAGTGCTACCGCCTTAGCGGGAGCTAGCACAGATACGCAGTATTTT.

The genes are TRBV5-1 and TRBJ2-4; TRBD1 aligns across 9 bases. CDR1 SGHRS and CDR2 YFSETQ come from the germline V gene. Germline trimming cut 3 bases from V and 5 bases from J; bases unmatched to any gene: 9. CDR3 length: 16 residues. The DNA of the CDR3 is TGCGCCAGCAGCTGGCGACAGGGGGGCACCCAAAACATTCAGTACTTC. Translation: CASSWRQGGTQNIQYF.

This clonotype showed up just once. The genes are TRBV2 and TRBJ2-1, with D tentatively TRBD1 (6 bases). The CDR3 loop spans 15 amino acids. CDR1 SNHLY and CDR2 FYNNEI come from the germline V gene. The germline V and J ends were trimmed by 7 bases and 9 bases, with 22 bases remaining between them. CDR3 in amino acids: CASKAHRERFSEQFF. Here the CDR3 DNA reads TGTGCCAGCAAGGCGCACAGGGAGAGATTTAGTGAGCAGTTCTTC.

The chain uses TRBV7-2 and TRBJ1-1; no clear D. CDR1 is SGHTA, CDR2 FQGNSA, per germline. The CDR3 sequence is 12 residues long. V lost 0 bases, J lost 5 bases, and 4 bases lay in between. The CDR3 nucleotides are TGTGCCAGCAGCTTAGCGGAAACTGAAGCTTTCTTT. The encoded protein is CASSLAETEAFF.

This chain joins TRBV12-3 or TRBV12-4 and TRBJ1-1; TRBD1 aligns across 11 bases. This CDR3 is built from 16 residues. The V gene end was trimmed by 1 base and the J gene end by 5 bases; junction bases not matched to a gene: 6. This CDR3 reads CASSLGGGTGGTEAFF. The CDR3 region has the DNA TGTGCCAGCAGTTTAGGCGGGGGGACAGGGGGGACTGAAGCTTTCTTT.

CDR3 DNA sequence: TGTGCCAGCAGGGCGACAGGGGGCGGAAACAATGAGCAGTTCTTC. Protein sequence: CASRATGGGNNEQFF. V gene TRBV27 combines with J gene TRBJ2-1; TRBD1 matches at 10 bases. The CDR3 spans 15 residues. The germline gives CDR1 MNHEY, CDR2 SMNVEV (reference sequence). The trim removed 6 bases at V and 5 bases at J, leaving 7 bases unmatched.

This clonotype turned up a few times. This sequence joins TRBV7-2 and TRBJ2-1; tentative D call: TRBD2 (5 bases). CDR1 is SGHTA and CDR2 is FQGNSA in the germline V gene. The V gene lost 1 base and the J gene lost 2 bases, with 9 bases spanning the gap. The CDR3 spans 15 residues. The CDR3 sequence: CASSLGGPTYNEQFF. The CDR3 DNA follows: TGTGCCAGCAGCTTAGGCGGGCCTACCTACAATGAGCAGTTCTTC. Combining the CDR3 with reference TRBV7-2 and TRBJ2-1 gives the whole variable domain GAGVSQSPSNKVTEKGKDVELRCDPISGHTALYWYRQSLGQGLEFLIYFQGNSAPDKSGLPSDRFSAERTGGSVSTLTIQRTQQEDSAVYLCASSLGGPTYNEQFFGPGTRLTVL.

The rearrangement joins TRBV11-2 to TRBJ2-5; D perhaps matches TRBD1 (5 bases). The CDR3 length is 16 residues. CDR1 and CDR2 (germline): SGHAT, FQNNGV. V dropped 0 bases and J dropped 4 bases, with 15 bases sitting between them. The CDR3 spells CASSLDQGVRGETQYF. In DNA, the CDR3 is TGTGCCAGCAGCTTAGATCAAGGGGTTCGTGGAGAGACCCAGTACTTC. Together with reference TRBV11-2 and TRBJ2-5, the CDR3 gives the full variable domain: EAGVAQSPRYKIIEKRQSVAFWCNPISGHATLYWYQQILGQGPKLLIQFQNNGVVDDSQLPKDRFSAERLKGVDSTLKIQPAKLEDSAVYLCASSLDQGVRGETQYFGPGTRLLVL.

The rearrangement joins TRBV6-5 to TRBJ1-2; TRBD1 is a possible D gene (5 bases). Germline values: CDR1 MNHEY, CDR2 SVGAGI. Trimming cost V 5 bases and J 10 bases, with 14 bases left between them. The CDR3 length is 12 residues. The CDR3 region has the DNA TGTGCCAGCAGTCAGGGTGGCGGAGCCTACACCTTC. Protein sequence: CASSQGGGAYTF.

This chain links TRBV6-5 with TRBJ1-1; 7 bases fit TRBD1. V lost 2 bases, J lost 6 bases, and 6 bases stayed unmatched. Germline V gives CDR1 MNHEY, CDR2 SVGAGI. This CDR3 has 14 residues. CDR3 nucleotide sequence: TGTGCCAGCAGTTACACCGACAGGGCTGCTGAAGCTTTCTTT. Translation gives CASSYTDRAAEAFF.

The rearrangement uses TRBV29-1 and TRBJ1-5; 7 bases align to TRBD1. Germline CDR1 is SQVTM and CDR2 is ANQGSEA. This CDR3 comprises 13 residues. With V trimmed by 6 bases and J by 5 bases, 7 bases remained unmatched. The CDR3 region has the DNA TGCAGCGTACAGACAGGGAGGGATCAGCCCCAGCATTTT. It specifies CSVQTGRDQPQHF.

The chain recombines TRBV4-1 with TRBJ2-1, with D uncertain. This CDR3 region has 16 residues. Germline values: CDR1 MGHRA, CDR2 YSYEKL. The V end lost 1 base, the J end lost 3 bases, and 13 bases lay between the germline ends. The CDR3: CASSQVDLVVYNEQFF. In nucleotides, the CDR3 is TGCGCCAGCAGCCAAGTTGACCTAGTAGTCTACAATGAGCAGTTCTTC.

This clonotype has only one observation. The CDR3 bases are TGTGCCAGCAGTGACACGACGGCGAACTATGGCTACACCTTC. It codes for CASSDTTANYGYTF. This chain connects TRBV2 to TRBJ1-2; D is unresolved. Germline CDR1 SNHLY, CDR2 FYNNEI. Trimming left V 3 bases short and J 2 bases short, with 10 bases between. The CDR3 has 14 residues.

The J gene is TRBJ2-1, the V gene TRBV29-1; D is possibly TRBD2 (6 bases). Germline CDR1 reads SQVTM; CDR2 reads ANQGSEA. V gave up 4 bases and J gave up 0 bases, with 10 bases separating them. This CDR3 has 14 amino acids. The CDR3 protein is CSVGRETSYNEQFF. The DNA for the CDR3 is TGCAGCGTTGGTCGGGAGACCTCCTACAATGAGCAGTTCTTC.

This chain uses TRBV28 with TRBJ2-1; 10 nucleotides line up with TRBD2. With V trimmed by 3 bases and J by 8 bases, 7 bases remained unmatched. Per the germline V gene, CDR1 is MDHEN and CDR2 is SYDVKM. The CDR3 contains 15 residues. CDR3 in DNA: TGTGCCAGCAGTTTGGTGCCTAGCGGGAGCGATGAGCAGTTCTTC. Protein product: CASSLVPSGSDEQFF.

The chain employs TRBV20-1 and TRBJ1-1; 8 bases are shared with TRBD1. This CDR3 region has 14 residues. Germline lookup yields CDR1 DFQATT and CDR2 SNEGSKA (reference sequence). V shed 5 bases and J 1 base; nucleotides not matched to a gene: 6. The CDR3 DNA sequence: TGCAGTGCTTCCCAGGGGGCAAAGAACACTGAAGCTTTCTTT. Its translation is CSASQGAKNTEAFF.

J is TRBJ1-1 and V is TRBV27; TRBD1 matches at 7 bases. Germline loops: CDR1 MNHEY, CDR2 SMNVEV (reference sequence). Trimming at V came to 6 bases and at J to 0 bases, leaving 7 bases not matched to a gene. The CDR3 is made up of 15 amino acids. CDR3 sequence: CASSRWDSLNTEAFF. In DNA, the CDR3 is TGTGCCAGCAGCCGGTGGGACAGCTTGAACACTGAAGCTTTCTTT.

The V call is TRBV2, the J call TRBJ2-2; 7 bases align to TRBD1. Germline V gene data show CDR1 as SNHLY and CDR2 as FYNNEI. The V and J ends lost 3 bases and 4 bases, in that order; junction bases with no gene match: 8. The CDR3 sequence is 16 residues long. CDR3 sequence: CASSDELGTVTGELFF. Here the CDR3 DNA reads TGTGCCAGCAGTGACGAGTTGGGGACAGTCACCGGGGAGCTGTTTTTT.

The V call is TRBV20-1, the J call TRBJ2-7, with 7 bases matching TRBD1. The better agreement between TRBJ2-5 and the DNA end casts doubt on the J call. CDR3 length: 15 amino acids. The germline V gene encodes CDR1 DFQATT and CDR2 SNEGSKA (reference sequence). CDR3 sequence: CSFLPSGTATETQYF. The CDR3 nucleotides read TGCAGTTTCTTGCCATCCGGGACAGCCACGGAGACCCAGTACTTC.